These 15 T cell receptor beta chains came from one sample sequenced in a study of beta chain features in type 1 diabetes. Findings and caveats of the study: In all four CD4+ subsets, TCRB CDR3 length was significantly, moderately reduced in type 1 diabetes.

The entirety of the isolated RNA underwent reverse transcription, so expressed TCRB transcripts were sequenced. Repertoires were generated with immunoSEQ multiplex PCR, while TCRdb's copy carries only in-frame clones and drops some. This sample has about 650,000 clones, with approximately 13% found just once. No antigens are known for them. The specimen sequenced was naive CD4+ T cells from blood. The source of these receptors is a young man with type 1 diabetes.

This clone was seen only a few times. CDR3 amino acids: CASSLGQGDYTF. The DNA for the CDR3 is TGTGCCAGCAGCTTGGGGCAGGGGGACTACACCTTC. The chain joins TRBV5-6 to TRBJ1-2; 7 positions match TRBD1. J gave up 10 bases and V 0 bases, and 3 bases lay outside the gene matches. From germline, CDR1 is SGHDT and CDR2 YYEEEE. CDR3 size: 12 residues.

The V call is TRBV5-6, the J call TRBJ1-4; D gene uncertain. The CDR3 is 16 residues long. Germline V CDR1 and CDR2: SGHDT, YYEEEE. V gave up 0 bases and J gave up 0 bases, with 9 bases separating them. CDR3 nucleotide sequence: TGTGCCAGCAGCTTGGGAGGGATAACAACTAATGAAAAACTGTTTTTT. Residues: CASSLGGITTNEKLFF.

Comments on this clone: Within the sample, other DNA sequences also encode this same CDR3. CDR3 in amino acids: CASSLQGNQPQHF. In DNA form, the CDR3 reads TGTGCCAGCAGCTTACAGGGGAATCAGCCCCAGCATTTT. The chain links TRBV11-1 to TRBJ1-5; a weak D match, TRBD1 (6 bases). The CDR3 has 13 amino acids. Germline V gives CDR1 SGHAT, CDR2 FQDESV (reference sequence). V was cut by 2 bases and J by 4 bases, with 6 bases left in between.

This clone was recorded a few times. V is TRBV29-1 and J is TRBJ1-3; D not resolved. Trimming removed 4 bases at V and 3 bases at J, with 7 bases between. From germline, CDR1 is SQVTM and CDR2 ANQGSEA. The CDR3 length is 12 residues. DNA of the CDR3: TGCAGCGTTGTCCGGGATGGAAACACCATATATTTT. Translating gives CSVVRDGNTIYF. The variable domain in full, with the rest retrieved from reference TRBV29-1 and TRBJ1-3, is SAVISQKPSRDICQRGTSLTIQCQVDSQVTMMFWYRQQPGQSLTLIATANQGSEATYESGFVIDKFPISRPNLTFSTLTVSNMSPEDSSIYLCSVVRDGNTIYFGEGSWLTVV.

This clone has just a few counts. The gene calls are TRBV7-9 and TRBJ1-1; D is undetermined. Germline-derived CDR1 and CDR2 are SEHNR and FQNEAQ (reference sequence). The CDR3 length is 13 residues. V shed 2 bases and J shed 7 bases, with 11 bases lying between them. The CDR3: CASSLMSGFEAFF. In DNA form, the CDR3 reads TGTGCCAGCAGCTTAATGTCCGGGTTTGAAGCTTTCTTT.

This clone was seen only a few times. The gene calls are TRBV9 and TRBJ2-1, with 7 bases identical to TRBD2. V lost 4 bases to trimming and J lost 3 bases; unmatched junction nucleotides: 7. CDR3 size: 15 residues. In germline, CDR1 is SGDLS, CDR2 YYNGEE. CDR3 amino acids: CASSRGASGYNEQFF. CDR3 DNA sequence: TGTGCCAGCAGCCGAGGGGCTAGCGGCTACAATGAGCAGTTCTTC.

This clone was seen only a few times. The chain employs TRBV7-2 and TRBJ1-6, with D perhaps TRBD1 (5 bases). V gave up 5 bases and J gave up 8 bases, with 16 bases separating them. Germline V gene lookup returns CDR1 SGHTA and CDR2 FQGNSA. The CDR3 totals 15 residues. The CDR3 sequence is CASSPLVGGDSPLHF. The CDR3 DNA sequence: TGTGCCAGCAGCCCCCTGGTGGGGGGGGATTCACCCCTCCACTTT.

The rearrangement joins TRBV11-2 to TRBJ2-7, with 8 bases matching TRBD1. This CDR3 region has 15 residues. Germline V gene sequence: CDR1 SGHAT, CDR2 FQNNGV. V shed 2 bases, J shed 0 bases, and the junction held 3 bases outside the gene matches. CDR3 sequence: CASSLQGAYSYEQYF. CDR3 bases: TGTGCCAGCAGCTTACAGGGGGCGTACTCCTACGAGCAGTACTTC.

The rearrangement joins TRBV6-1 to TRBJ1-1; a weak D match, TRBD1 (5 bases). The germline V gene has CDR1 MNHNS and CDR2 SASEGT. Trimming removed 0 bases from V and 1 base from J, with 9 bases in between. The CDR3 consists of 15 residues. This chain's CDR3 is CASSEAQGWNTEAFF. The CDR3 bases are TGTGCCAGCAGTGAAGCCCAGGGATGGAACACTGAAGCTTTCTTT.

This clone was found a few times. This chain links TRBV27 with TRBJ2-1; the D is unclear. This CDR3 contains 14 residues. V was pared by 4 bases and J by 5 bases, with 12 bases between. Per the germline V gene, CDR1 is MNHEY and CDR2 is SMNVEV (reference sequence). CDR3 amino acids: CASSSQSPHNEQFF. DNA of the CDR3: TGTGCCAGCAGTTCGCAGTCTCCGCACAATGAGCAGTTCTTC.

This clone was observed a few times. This CDR3 reads CASSYSTTLTEAFF. CDR3 sequence (DNA): TGTGCCAGCAGTTACTCAACCACATTGACTGAAGCTTTCTTT. V is TRBV6-5 and J is TRBJ1-1; D is undetermined. Germline CDR1 and CDR2: MNHEY and SVGAGI. This CDR3 region has 14 residues. Trimming took 0 bases from V and 5 from J, leaving 10 bases between them.

The chain has TRBV27 and TRBJ1-1; D is unclear. V was shortened by 3 bases and J by 2 bases, with 7 bases between the two germline ends. This CDR3 comprises 13 residues. Germline V gene sequence: CDR1 MNHEY, CDR2 SMNVEV (reference sequence). The CDR3 nucleotides are TGTGCCAGCAGTTTTAGTTTCAACACTGAAGCTTTCTTT. Translation gives CASSFSFNTEAFF.

The CDR3 loop reads CASSETGADLGATEAFF. The CDR3 region has the DNA TGTGCCAGCAGCGAGACAGGGGCGGACCTCGGGGCCACTGAAGCTTTCTTT. V usage is TRBV7-8 and J usage is TRBJ1-1, with 8 nucleotides matching TRBD1. The V gene end was trimmed by 5 bases and the J gene end by 4 bases; junction bases not matched to a gene: 15. Germline CDR1 reads SGHVS; CDR2 reads FQNEAQ. CDR3 length: 17 residues.

The gene calls are TRBV5-6 and TRBJ2-1; 8 bases fit TRBD1. This CDR3 contains 15 residues. The V gene's germline CDR1 is SGHDT and CDR2 YYEEEE. The V and J ends lost 4 bases and 3 bases, in that order; junction bases with no gene match: 6. CDR3 sequence reads: CASSPGGTVYNEQFF. DNA of the CDR3: TGTGCCAGCAGCCCAGGGGGCACGGTCTACAATGAGCAGTTCTTC.

This clone was seen more than once but under ten times. The chain uses TRBV5-1 and TRBJ2-1, with a tentative D call TRBD2 (6 bases). The CDR3 is made up of 15 amino acids. Trimming left V 4 bases short and J 0 bases short, with 11 bases between. Germline V CDR1 and CDR2: SGHRS, YFSETQ. CDR3 DNA sequence: TGCGCCAGCAGCGCCCAGGGAGGCTCCTACAATGAGCAGTTCTTC. Translation gives CASSAQGGSYNEQFF. Drawing the rest from reference TRBV5-1 and TRBJ2-1, the complete variable domain is KAGVTQTPRYLIKTRGQQVTLSCSPISGHRSVSWYQQTPGQGLQFLFEYFSETQRNKGNFPGRFSGRQFSNSRSEMNVSTLELGDSALYLCASSAQGGSYNEQFFGPGTRLTVL.